Below are 8 T cell receptor beta chains sequenced from a single sample in a study of blood T cell repertoires in COVID-19. Profiling relied on immunoSEQ multiplex PCR, and the TCRdb table lists in-frame clones only, not all of them. This sample has around 120,000 clones, with 70% to 90% found just once. Sequenced: peripheral blood. The receptors derive from a human donor in a cohort sampled during active COVID-19.

This chain uses TRBV19 with TRBJ2-5; no firm D call. CDR3 length equals 13 residues. V lost 3 bases and J lost 5, with 10 bases in between. Germline V gives CDR1 LNHDA, CDR2 SQIVND (reference sequence). The CDR3 protein is CASSMNLPETQYF. The CDR3 DNA reads as TGTGCCAGTAGTATGAATCTACCGGAGACCCAGTACTTC. Full variable domain (outside the CDR3, taken from reference TRBV19 and TRBJ2-5): DGGITQSPKYLFRKEGQNVTLSCEQNLNHDAMYWYRQDPGQGLRLIYYSQIVNDFQKGDIAEGYSVSREKKESFPLTVTSAQKNPTAFYLCASSMNLPETQYFGPGTRLLVL.

The V and J genes are TRBV6-1 and TRBJ2-5; TRBD2 matches 12 bases. Germline V gives CDR1 MNHNS, CDR2 SASEGT. This CDR3 is built from 17 residues. The ends lost 2 bases at V and 5 bases at J; junction bases unmatched: 9. In DNA, the CDR3 is TGTGCCAGCAGTGAATGGCCTAGCGGGGGGGCTTTCGAGACCCAGTACTTC. Its protein is CASSEWPSGGAFETQYF.

The CDR3 nucleotides are TGTGCCAGCAGCTTAGGGGCAGAATACGAGCAGTACTTC. Protein sequence: CASSLGAEYEQYF. V usage is TRBV7-2 and J usage is TRBJ2-7; D is ambiguous. Trimming took off 1 base at V and 4 bases at J, with 8 bases between the two ends. Germline V lookup: CDR1 SGHTA, CDR2 FQGNSA. The CDR3 is made up of 13 amino acids.

The J gene is TRBJ2-7, the V gene TRBV9; D is undetermined. V shed 0 bases and J shed 3 bases, with 7 bases lying between them. Per germline, CDR1 SGDLS and CDR2 YYNGEE. The CDR3 covers 13 residues. The CDR3 protein is CASSVGNSYEQYF. The CDR3 DNA reads as TGTGCCAGCAGCGTAGGAAACAGCTACGAGCAGTACTTC.

The chain recombines TRBV9 with TRBJ2-3; a weak D match, TRBD2 (6 bases). Trimming cost V 3 bases and J 3 bases, with 17 bases left between them. The CDR3 loop spans 16 amino acids. Germline CDR1 is SGDLS and CDR2 is YYNGEE. CDR3 bases: TGTGCCAGCAGCGACCCTTTATGGGAGGTAACAGATACGCAGTATTTT. Its translation is CASSDPLWEVTDTQYF.

The chain is built from TRBV4-2 and TRBJ2-3; 11 bases are shared with TRBD2. V lost 0 bases to trimming and J lost 2 bases; unmatched junction nucleotides: 13. The length of the CDR3 is 20 residues. Germline V gene sequence: CDR1 LGHNA, CDR2 YNFKEQ. CDR3 loop: CASSQDPRLAGSRATDTQYF. The CDR3 DNA reads as TGTGCCAGCAGCCAAGATCCGAGACTAGCGGGAAGTAGGGCCACAGATACGCAGTATTTT.

V and J are TRBV9 and TRBJ2-1; TRBD2 matches at 8 bases. The CDR3 is made up of 15 amino acids. The trim removed 4 bases at V and 2 bases at J, leaving 5 bases unmatched. Germline assignment: CDR1 SGDLS and CDR2 YYNGEE. Here the CDR3 reads CASSQRELAYNEQFF. CDR3 DNA: TGTGCCAGCAGCCAGCGGGAGCTTGCCTACAATGAGCAGTTCTTC.

The V call is TRBV9, the J call TRBJ1-6; tentative D call: TRBD1 (5 bases). Germline V lookup: CDR1 SGDLS, CDR2 YYNGEE. V lost 3 bases to trimming and J lost 0 bases, with 10 bases between them. The CDR3 contains 16 residues. The CDR3 DNA reads as TGTGCCAGCAGCGAGCGGGGGAGCTCCTATAATTCACCCCTCCACTTT. Residues: CASSERGSSYNSPLHF. The entire variable domain, with the rest obtained from reference TRBV9 and TRBJ1-6, is as follows: DSGVTQTPKHLITATGQRVTLRCSPRSGDLSVYWYQQSLDQGLQFLIQYYNGEERAKGNILERFSAQQFPDLHSELNLSSLELGDSALYFCASSERGSSYNSPLHFGNGTRLTVT.